Presented here are 12 T cell receptor beta chains from one specimen sequenced in a study of vaccination and CD4 T cells after COVID-19 (dated by TCRdb to between 2021 and 2023). The treatment or condition label of this sample denotes: approximately nine-day PBMC culture with coronavirus spike peptide pools or control peptides (ViraFEST assay). Preparation of the library involved PCR. Instrument on record: Illumina iSeq 100. At the Johns Hopkins FTIC core, DNA from the cultured CD4+ T cells underwent TCR sequencing with the Oncomine TCR Beta short-read assay. TCRdb reprocessed the public reads (quality trimming at Q25 with fastp, clone calling with MiXCR) and kept in-frame beta chains. Each entry merges the rows of one CDR3 protein and shows their most common DNA and genes. This sample is represented by about 3,600 distinct CDR3 sequences; approximately 15% of them were singletons. Clones ranked in the top ten supply around 22% of the sample.

Which antigens these TCRs recognize remains unknown. Sample: CD4+ T cells from blood, cultured in vitro. These TCRs come from a human donor who had recovered from COVID-19.

This chain links TRBV30 with TRBJ1-6; D not certain. The CDR3 has 13 amino acids. V lost 0 bases and J lost 8, with 8 bases in between. CDR1 is GTSNPN, CDR2 SVGIG, per germline (reference sequence). CDR3: CAWSVRVHSPLHF. The CDR3 nucleotides are TGTGCCTGGAGTGTACGAGTTCATTCACCCCTCCACTTT.

By frequency in the sample, this clonotype is medium-sized. The chain combines TRBV19 with TRBJ1-3; D is ambiguous. The CDR3 is 13 amino acids. V was trimmed by 0 bases and J by 4 bases, leaving 4 bases between them. Per the germline V gene, CDR1 is LNHDA and CDR2 is SQIVND (reference sequence). The CDR3 nucleotides are TGTGCCAGTAGTATAGATCACGGAAACACCATATATTTT. Protein sequence: CASSIDHGNTIYF. The variable domain in full, with the rest retrieved from reference TRBV19 and TRBJ1-3, is DGGITQSPKYLFRKEGQNVTLSCEQNLNHDAMYWYRQDPGQGLRLIYYSQIVNDFQKGDIAEGYSVSREKKESFPLTVTSAQKNPTAFYLCASSIDHGNTIYFGEGSWLTVV.

As concerns this clonotype: A much more abundant neighbour one base away suggests this may be a read error. Since no conserved phenylalanine or tryptophan closes the CDR3, a read error is the likely cause. This rearrangement joins TRBV12-3 or TRBV12-4 to TRBJ2-5; D is undetermined. Trimming removed 6 bases from V and 7 bases from J, with 12 bases in between. CDR3 length: 12 residues. The CDR3 DNA is TGTGCCAGCAGGCATACTCCTGGGACCCAGTACTAC. Its protein is CASRHTPGTQYY.

This clonotype was detected only a few times. The chain recombines TRBV7-9 with TRBJ2-7, with 11 bases aligning to TRBD1. J lost 2 bases, V lost 5 bases, and 5 bases had no gene match. The CDR3 sequence is 15 residues long. Germline V gives CDR1 SEHNR, CDR2 FQNEAQ (reference sequence). Here the CDR3 DNA reads TGTGCCAGCAGCGCACCGGGACAGGGGGCCTACGAGCAGTACTTC. Protein: CASSAPGQGAYEQYF. Complete variable domain (other parts from reference TRBV7-9 and TRBJ2-7): DTGVSQNPRHKITKRGQNVTFRCDPISEHNRLYWYRQTLGQGPEFLTYFQNEAQLEKSRLLSDRFSAERPKGSFSTLEIQRTEQGDSAMYLCASSAPGQGAYEQYFGPGTRLTVT.

V usage is TRBV18 and J usage is TRBJ2-3; no clear D gene. Germline V lookup: CDR1 KGHSH, CDR2 LQKENI. V was clipped by 1 base and J by 2 bases, with 10 bases between them. The CDR3 loop spans 15 amino acids. CDR3 amino acids: CASSPLGRATDTQYF. The CDR3 nucleotides read TGTGCCAGCTCACCACTGGGCCGGGCCACAGATACGCAGTATTTT.

This clonotype counts as medium-sized. The V gene is TRBV6-1, the J gene TRBJ1-5; no reliable D call. The V gene lost 4 bases and the J gene lost 4 bases, with 11 bases spanning the gap. This CDR3 region has 14 residues. CDR1 MNHNS and CDR2 SASEGT come from the germline V gene. DNA of the CDR3: TGTGCCAGCAGTGTGGCGGGTGGTAATCAGCCCCAGCATTTT. This codes for CASSVAGGNQPQHF.

The J gene is TRBJ1-1, the V gene TRBV12-3 or TRBV12-4, with D perhaps TRBD1 (6 bases). The CDR3 extends over 15 amino acids. V lost 3 bases, J lost 0 bases, and 11 bases lay in between. CDR3 amino acids: CASSFRGGMNTEAFF. CDR3 coding DNA: TGTGCCAGCAGTTTTAGGGGGGGAATGAACACTGAAGCTTTCTTT.

The J gene is TRBJ2-5, the V gene TRBV30; either TRBD1 or TRBD2 may supply D (6 bases each). CDR1 and CDR2 (germline): GTSNPN, SVGIG (reference sequence). The V gene lost 0 bases and the J gene lost 5 bases, with 16 bases spanning the gap. The CDR3 extends over 15 amino acids. In DNA form, the CDR3 reads TGTGCCTGGAGTGTGGGGGGCGCGGGGCGGGAGACCCAGTACTTC. Translated, it gives CAWSVGGAGRETQYF.

This sequence joins TRBV12-3 or TRBV12-4 and TRBJ2-1, with D unresolved. Trimming left V 5 bases short and J 9 bases short, with 14 bases between. The length of the CDR3 is 13 residues. The CDR3 here is CASSGTLTGEQFF. As DNA, the CDR3 is TGTGCCAGCAGTGGAACCTTGACGGGTGAGCAGTTCTTC.

This clonotype was found a few times. The rearrangement joins TRBV2 to TRBJ2-5; D remains unclear. The V gene lost 0 bases and the J gene lost 5 bases, with 10 bases spanning the gap. The CDR3 consists of 14 residues. In germline, CDR1 is SNHLY, CDR2 FYNNEI. In nucleotides, the CDR3 is TGTGCCAGCAGTGAAGCGTGGCAGGTGGAGACCCAGTACTTC. Encoded protein: CASSEAWQVETQYF.

This clonotype was picked up a small number of times. The chain is built from TRBV6-1 and TRBJ2-5, with D perhaps TRBD2 (7 bases). Germline V gene sequence: CDR1 MNHNS, CDR2 SASEGT. The CDR3 sequence is 15 residues long. The V gene lost 6 bases and the J gene lost 5 bases, with 19 bases spanning the gap. The CDR3 region is CASSAFGGGRETQYF. CDR3 in DNA: TGTGCCAGCAGCGCCTTTGGGGGGGGGCGGGAGACCCAGTACTTC.

This rearrangement joins TRBV25-1 to TRBJ2-7, with 7 positions matching TRBD1. The length of the CDR3 is 15 residues. V trimming: 6 bases; J trimming: 7 bases; junction bases outside the gene matches: 15. From germline, CDR1 is MGHDK and CDR2 SYGVNS. The CDR3 nucleotides are TGTGCCAGCAGACCCACGGCAAGGGGGCAGATAGAGCAGTACTTC. Amino acid sequence: CASRPTARGQIEQYF.